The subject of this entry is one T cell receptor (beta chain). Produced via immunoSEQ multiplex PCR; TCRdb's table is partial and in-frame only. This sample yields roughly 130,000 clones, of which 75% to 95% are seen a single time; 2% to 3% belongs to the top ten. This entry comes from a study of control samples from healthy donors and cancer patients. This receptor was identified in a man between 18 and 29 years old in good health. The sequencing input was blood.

The CDR3 here is CASSSGDRSVSKQFF. CDR3 nucleotide sequence: TGTGCCAGTTCAAGTGGGGATAGGTCAGTTTCTAAGCAGTTCTTC. The V and J genes are TRBV19 and TRBJ2-1; D gene ambiguous. The germline V gene encodes CDR1 LNHDA and CDR2 SQIVND (reference sequence). Trimming left V 8 bases short and J 11 bases short, with 25 bases between. The CDR3 is 15 amino acids.